The sequence of this T cell receptor (beta chain) was determined in a study of blood T cell repertoires in COVID-19 (dated by TCRdb to the early 2020s). General notes on the study: Samples from collaborators originated in the United States, Italy and Spain and spanned both the acute and convalescent phases of COVID-19. The prospective study material was composed of cDNA or gDNA derived from T cells, B-cell-depleted T cells, or PBMCs. Subjects who had been exposed to COVID-19, were actively infected with it, or had recovered from it provided the deeply sampled blood TCRbeta repertoires that made up the dataset. The repertoires were made available in a free public database intended to serve as a resource for research on the immune response to SARS-CoV-2. The samples were drawn from the first 160 participants of the ongoing ImmuneRACE study and from some 1,300 subjects provided by 6 global collaborators. A de-identified subject ID, COVID-19 status, age in years and sex were almost always included in the sample metadata. Where available, HLA class I and class II types were obtained from metadata supplied by the sample provider rather than from assay-based typing.

TCRbeta CDR3 regions were amplified from genomic DNA by means of the immunoSEQ Assay, a bias-controlled multiplex PCR. From the authors' description of their analysis: The number of nucleated cells in each sample was estimated from the amplification of reference gene primers within the assay. To quantify the absolute abundance of each unique TCRbeta CDR3 rearrangement, sequence reads were collapsed and filtered. For each sample, productive Simpson clonality was calculated by taking the square root of Simpson's diversity index across productive rearrangements. Drawn from immuneACCESS, this table holds only the in-frame rearrangements with V and J called that TCRdb kept. Clones are partly lost; checked studies trace under half to an unresolved V gene and leave the rest unexplained. D and trimming come from the DNA, and the V and J calls and clone size come from that table. This sample has over 200,000 clones in its table, and approximately 88% of those were observed once. Around 0.7% of the sample is taken by the ten largest.

Whole blood was collected in K2EDTA tubes by collaborating institutions according to the institutions' own protocols. For TCRbeta analysis, collaborators shipped samples in one of three forms: frozen whole blood, isolated PBMCs, or DNA extracted from either of those sample types. Of note for this clone: Its antigen remains unidentified. Base qualities are not at hand, and no much larger clone is one base apart.

The germline V gene (reference sequence) gives CDR1 as LNHDA and CDR2 as SQIVND. The V end gives up 1 base and the J end 4 bases, leaving 9 bases in the junction not matched to a gene. The CDR3 has 19 amino acids, counting the end cysteine and phenylalanine. Only CDR3 DNA is held: 57 bases, read in frame from base 1. Study-wide findings and limitations: How much clinical and demographic metadata was included differed by source and by participant, and the metadata was provided uncurated.

The V and J genes are TRBV19 and TRBJ2-3, and TRBD2 aligns with 15 junction nucleotides. The clonotype was recovered from a human donor in a cohort sampled during active COVID-19. Source material: peripheral blood. The nucleotides read TGTGCCAGTAGTATAGTATCCGGACTAGCGGGGGGGCCGGCAGATACGCAGTATTTT. This codes for CASSIVSGLAGGPADTQYF.